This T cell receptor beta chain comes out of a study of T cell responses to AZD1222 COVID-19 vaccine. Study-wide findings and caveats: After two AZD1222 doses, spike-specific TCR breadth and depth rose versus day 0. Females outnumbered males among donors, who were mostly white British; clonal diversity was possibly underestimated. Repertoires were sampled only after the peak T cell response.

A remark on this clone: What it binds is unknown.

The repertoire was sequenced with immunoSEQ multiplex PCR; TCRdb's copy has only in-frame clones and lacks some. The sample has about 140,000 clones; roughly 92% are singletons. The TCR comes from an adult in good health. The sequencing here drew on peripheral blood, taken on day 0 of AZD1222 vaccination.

CDR3 in amino acids: CASSWGQGPSSPLHF. As DNA, the CDR3 is TGTGCCAGCAGTTGGGGACAAGGGCCAAGCTCACCCCTCCACTTT. This sequence joins TRBV5-5 and TRBJ1-6; D is possibly TRBD1 (6 bases). CDR1 is SGHKS and CDR2 is YYEKEE in the germline V gene (reference sequence). V lost 5 bases to trimming and J lost 10 bases, with 19 bases between them. The CDR3 contains 15 residues.